Listed below are T cell receptor beta chains from one sample, sequenced in a study of shared clonotypes between healthy human individuals. Assay used: immunoSEQ multiplex PCR; TCRdb lists only in-frame clones, some missing. The sample contains about half a million clones, roughly 85% of which appear only once. Specimen: PBMCs. The origin of the receptors is a woman between 35 and 50 years old in good health. Some clones in this sample may be carry-over from other donors' samples. CDR3s include the opening cysteine and the closing phenylalanine or tryptophan. Fields, in order: J gene, clone size, V gene, D gene, CDR3 protein, CDR3 DNA. D genes are given only for firm matches. Size tells how often a clone was seen (once, few, many) or the class of an expanded clone, and some rows leave it out.

TRBJ2-3 NA TRBV4-2 NA CASSRQESDTQYF TGTGCCAGCAGCCGGCAGGAATCAGATACGCAGTATTTT
TRBJ2-1 few TRBV11-3 TRBD2 CASSLGGSSYNEQFF TGTGCCAGCAGCTTAGGCGGGAGCTCCTACAATGAGCAGTTCTTC
TRBJ2-7 NA TRBV19 NA CASSMGDSSTYEQYF TGTGCCAGTAGTATGGGGGACTCCTCTACCTACGAGCAGTACTTC
TRBJ2-7 few TRBV5-1 NA CASSSVGGVGEQYF TGCGCCAGCAGCTCCGTGGGGGGAGTGGGCGAGCAGTACTTC
TRBJ2-2 NA TRBV28 NA CASSLAGQGTRPNAGELFF TGTGCCAGCAGTTTAGCCGGACAGGGGACTAGGCCCAACGCCGGGGAGCTGTTTTTT
TRBJ2-2 NA TRBV30 TRBD2 CAWSERLADTGELFF TGTGCCTGGAGTGAAAGGCTAGCGGACACCGGGGAGCTGTTTTTT
TRBJ2-7 NA TRBV4-2 TRBD2 CASSQELAGRYEQYF TGTGCCAGCAGCCAAGAACTAGCGGGGCGCTACGAGCAGTACTTC
TRBJ2-7 NA TRBV7-8 NA CASSQGGTQVYEQYF TGTGCCAGCAGCCAGGGAGGGACACAGGTATACGAGCAGTACTTC
TRBJ2-1 NA TRBV28 NA CASSLYFGLGAGNEQFF TGTGCCAGCAGTTTATATTTTGGGCTAGGGGCGGGCAATGAGCAGTTCTTC
TRBJ2-2 few TRBV5-1 NA CASSTTELGTGELFF TGCGCCAGCAGCACGACTGAGTTGGGCACCGGGGAGCTGTTTTTT
TRBJ1-2 NA TRBV28 NA CASSSQMNYGYTF TGTGCCAGCAGTTCTCAAATGAACTATGGCTACACCTTC
TRBJ2-5 NA TRBV5-4 NA CASSPDWLTQETQYF TGTGCCAGCAGTCCCGACTGGCTGACACAAGAGACCCAGTACTTC
TRBJ2-1 NA TRBV6-4 TRBD2 CASSDSAGTSKNEQFF TGTGCCAGCAGTGACTCGGCCGGGACTAGCAAGAATGAGCAGTTCTTC
TRBJ2-1 few TRBV19 TRBD2 CASSMYGRAYNEQFF TGTGCCAGTAGTATGTACGGGAGGGCCTACAATGAGCAGTTCTTC
TRBJ2-5 NA TRBV5-1 NA CASRWGLAQETQYF TGCGCCAGCAGGTGGGGGCTAGCTCAGGAGACCCAGTACTTC
TRBJ2-1 NA TRBV5-1 NA CASSVEVSSNEQFF TGCGCCAGCAGCGTGGAGGTGTCCTCCAATGAGCAGTTCTTC
TRBJ2-1 NA TRBV2 TRBD2 CASTLAGASYNEQFF TGTGCCAGCACTTTAGCGGGAGCATCCTACAATGAGCAGTTCTTC
TRBJ2-3 NA TRBV11-3 NA CASSLTGVGTDTQYF TGTGCCAGCAGCTTGACCGGAGTCGGCACAGATACGCAGTATTTT
TRBJ2-7 NA TRBV4-2 NA CASSQGGSPSYEQYF TGTGCCAGCAGCCAAGGGGGGTCTCCCTCCTACGAGCAGTACTTC
TRBJ1-1 few TRBV5-6 NA CASGTRRTEAFF TGTGCCAGCGGGACCCGGCGGACTGAAGCTTTCTTT
TRBJ2-7 NA TRBV11-2 NA CASSSDRLVYEQYF TGTGCCAGCAGCTCAGACCGGTTAGTCTACGAGCAGTACTTC
TRBJ2-7 NA TRBV29-1 NA CSVRGTFEQYF TGCAGCGTTCGGGGGACTTTCGAGCAGTACTTC
TRBJ2-7 many TRBV19 NA CASSQPGTFMGQYF TGTGCCAGTAGCCAACCCGGGACCTTTATGGGGCAGTACTTC
TRBJ2-1 once TRBV7-9 NA CASSSPGLGNEQFF TGTGCCAGCAGCTCCCCGGGACTTGGAAATGAGCAGTTCTTC
TRBJ2-1 NA TRBV6-6 TRBD2 CASSPRGTSGSAEQFF TGTGCCAGCAGTCCTAGGGGGACTAGCGGGAGTGCTGAGCAGTTCTTC
TRBJ2-2 NA TRBV7-2 NA CASSLASMAGELFF TGTGCCAGCAGCTTAGCTAGCATGGCCGGGGAGCTGTTTTTT
TRBJ2-3 NA TRBV28 TRBD2 CASSSWTSPGEDTQYF TGTGCCAGCAGTTCCTGGACTAGTCCGGGTGAAGATACGCAGTATTTT
TRBJ1-6 NA TRBV18 NA CASSPRESTGNSPLHF TGTGCCAGCTCACCACGCGAAAGTACTGGGAATTCACCCCTCCACTTT
TRBJ2-1 NA TRBV28 TRBD2 CASRERGKVLGEQFF TGTGCCAGCAGGGAGCGGGGAAAGGTACTGGGTGAGCAGTTCTTC
TRBJ2-7 NA TRBV7-3 TRBD1 CASSFRDSGEQYF TGTGCCAGCAGCTTCCGGGACAGTGGAGAGCAGTACTTC
TRBJ1-3 NA TRBV21-1 NA CASNERASSGNTIYF TGTGCCAGCAACGAAAGGGCCAGCTCTGGAAACACCATATATTTT
TRBJ2-3 once TRBV28 TRBD2 CASSLGGIRADTQYF TGTGCCAGCAGTTTGGGGGGGATTAGGGCAGATACGCAGTATTTT
TRBJ2-7 NA TRBV9 NA CASSSGTSSYEQYF TGTGCCAGCAGCTCTGGGACTTCCTCCTACGAGCAGTACTTC
TRBJ2-2 NA TRBV5-1 NA CASSLDGTGELFF TGCGCCAGCAGCCTGGACGGGACAGGGGAGCTGTTTTTT
TRBJ2-2 NA TRBV27 NA CASSPRVLLVTGELFF TGTGCCAGCAGCCCTAGGGTTCTCCTAGTCACCGGGGAGCTGTTTTTT
TRBJ1-3 few TRBV7-2 TRBD1 CASSQTGLAGNTIYF TGTGCCAGCAGCCAGACAGGGTTAGCGGGAAACACCATATATTTT
TRBJ1-5 NA TRBV10-3 TRBD1 CAISEGQDNQPQHF TGTGCCATCAGTGAGGGACAGGATAATCAGCCCCAGCATTTT
TRBJ2-1 NA TRBV11-2 NA CASSSGARDNEQFF TGTGCCAGCAGCTCCGGGGCCCGGGACAATGAGCAGTTCTTC
TRBJ2-2 NA TRBV5-1 NA CASSLAVGADGELFF TGCGCCAGCAGCTTGGCCGTGGGGGCGGACGGGGAGCTGTTTTTT
TRBJ2-3 many TRBV12-1 NA CASSFAPPSTDTQYF TGTGCCAGCAGCTTTGCCCCCCCTAGCACAGATACGCAGTATTTT